Listed below are T cell receptor beta chains from one sample, sequenced in a study of blood T cell repertoires in COVID-19. TCRdb's copy holds only in-frame clones and misses some; the assay was immunoSEQ multiplex PCR. The data contain tens of thousands of clones, 89% of them singletons. The specimen was peripheral blood. These receptor sequences come from an elderly man with acute or convalescent COVID-19. Each CDR3 is given with its conserved first and last residue. The D gene is left open where the match is weak.

>.|TRBV3-1/TRBV3-2
CASRATNYGYTF
>TRBD1|TRBV2
CASVGQGVAGELFF
>.|TRBV10-3
CAISSGAGETQYF
>.|TRBV25-1
CASSEPGNTEAFF
>.|TRBV19
CASKAQLATNEKLFF
>.|TRBV11-2
CASSLAVSSAETQYF
>TRBD1|TRBV2
CASTEQGANYGYTF
>.|TRBV4-1
CASSQVIPGDGYTF
>.|TRBV4-2
CASSQDGQPPVSGNTIYF
>.|TRBV18
CASSPGGGPYEQYF
>.|TRBV30
CAWSVPPQNHGYTF
>TRBD1|TRBV2
CASSGPGGEQYF
>TRBD2|TRBV7-9
CASSPTSGTPYEQYF
>TRBD1|TRBV12-3/TRBV12-4
CASGQGGRYEQYF
>.|TRBV3-1/TRBV3-2
CASSQGGVTEAFF
>TRBD1|TRBV6-1
CASSESPWTGLNYGYTF
>TRBD1|TRBV6-6
CASRLTGGSNQPQHF
>.|TRBV10-3
CAISEGEGTQPQHF
>TRBD1|TRBV2
CASRGDRAHNSPLHF
>.|TRBV30
CAWMSWAKNIQYF
>TRBD1|TRBV6-2/TRBV6-3
CASSPGGYGYTF
>.|TRBV11-2
CASSLVGSYNEQFF
>.|TRBV27
CASRPGQYNSPLHF
>.|TRBV7-6
CASGQGVAFF
>.|TRBV6-5
CASSYSGQSNQPQHF